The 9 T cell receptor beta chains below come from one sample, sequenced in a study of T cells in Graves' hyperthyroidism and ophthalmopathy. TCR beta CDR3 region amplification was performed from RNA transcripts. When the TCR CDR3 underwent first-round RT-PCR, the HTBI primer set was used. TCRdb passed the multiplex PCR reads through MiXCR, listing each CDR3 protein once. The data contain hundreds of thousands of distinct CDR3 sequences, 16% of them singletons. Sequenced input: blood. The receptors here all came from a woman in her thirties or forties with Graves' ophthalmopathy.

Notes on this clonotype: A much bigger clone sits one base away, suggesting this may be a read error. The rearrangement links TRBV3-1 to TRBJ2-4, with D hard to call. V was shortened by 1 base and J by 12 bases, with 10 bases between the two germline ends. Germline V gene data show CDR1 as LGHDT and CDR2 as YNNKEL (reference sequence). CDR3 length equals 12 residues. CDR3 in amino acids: CASSQGERTQYF. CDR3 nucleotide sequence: TGTGCCAGCAGCCAAGGTGAGCGTACTCAGTACTTC.

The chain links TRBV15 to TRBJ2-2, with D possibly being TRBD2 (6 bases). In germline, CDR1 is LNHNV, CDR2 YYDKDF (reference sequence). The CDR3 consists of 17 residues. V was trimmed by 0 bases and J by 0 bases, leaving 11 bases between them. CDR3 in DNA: TGTGCCACCAGCAGAGATTTGGGCGGGACGAACACCGGGGAGCTGTTTTTT. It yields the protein CATSRDLGGTNTGELFF.

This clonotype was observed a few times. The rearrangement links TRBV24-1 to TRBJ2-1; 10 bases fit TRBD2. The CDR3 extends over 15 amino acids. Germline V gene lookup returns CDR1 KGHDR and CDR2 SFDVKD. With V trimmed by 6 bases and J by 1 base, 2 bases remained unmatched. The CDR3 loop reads CATSSGGASYNEQFF. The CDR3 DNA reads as TGTGCCACCAGTAGCGGGGGGGCGTCCTACAATGAGCAGTTCTTC.

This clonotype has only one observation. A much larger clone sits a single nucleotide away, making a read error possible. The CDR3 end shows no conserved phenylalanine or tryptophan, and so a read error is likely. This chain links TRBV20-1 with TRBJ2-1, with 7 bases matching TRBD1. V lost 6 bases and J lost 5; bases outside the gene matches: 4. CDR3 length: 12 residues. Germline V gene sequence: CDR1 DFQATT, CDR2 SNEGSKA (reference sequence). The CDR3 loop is CSAETGDNEQFL. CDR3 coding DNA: TGCAGTGCGGAAACAGGGGACAATGAGCAGTTCCTC.

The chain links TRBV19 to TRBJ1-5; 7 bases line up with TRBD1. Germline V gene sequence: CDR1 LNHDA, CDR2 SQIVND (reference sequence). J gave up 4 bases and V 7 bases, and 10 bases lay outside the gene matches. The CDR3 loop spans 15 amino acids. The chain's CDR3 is CASTYSGTANQPQHF. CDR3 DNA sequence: TGTGCCAGTACTTACTCCGGGACAGCTAATCAGCCCCAGCATTTT.

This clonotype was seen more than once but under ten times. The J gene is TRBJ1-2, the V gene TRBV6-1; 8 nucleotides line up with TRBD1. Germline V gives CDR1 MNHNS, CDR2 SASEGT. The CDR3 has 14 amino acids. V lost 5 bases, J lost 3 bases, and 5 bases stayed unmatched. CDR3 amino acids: CASSPDRDYYGYTF. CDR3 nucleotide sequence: TGTGCCAGCAGTCCGGACAGGGATTACTATGGCTACACCTTC.

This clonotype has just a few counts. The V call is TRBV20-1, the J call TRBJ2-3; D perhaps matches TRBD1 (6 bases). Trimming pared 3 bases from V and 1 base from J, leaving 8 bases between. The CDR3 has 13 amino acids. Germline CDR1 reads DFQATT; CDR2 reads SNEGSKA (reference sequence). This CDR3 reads CSASRQGTDTQYF. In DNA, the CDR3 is TGCAGTGCTAGTCGACAGGGCACAGATACGCAGTATTTT.

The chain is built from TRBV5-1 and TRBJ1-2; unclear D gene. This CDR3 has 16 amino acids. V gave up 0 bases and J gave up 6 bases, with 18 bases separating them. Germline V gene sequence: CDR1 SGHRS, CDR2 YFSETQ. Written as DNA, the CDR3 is TGCGCCAGCAGCTTGGAGAAGCAGGTGATAGGAAATGGCTACACCTTC. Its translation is CASSLEKQVIGNGYTF.

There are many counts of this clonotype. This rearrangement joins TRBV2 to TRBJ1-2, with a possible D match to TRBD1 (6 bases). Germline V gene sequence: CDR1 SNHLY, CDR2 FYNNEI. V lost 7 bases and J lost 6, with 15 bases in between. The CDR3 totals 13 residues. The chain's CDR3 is CASTSLRGHGYTF. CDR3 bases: TGTGCCAGCACCTCGCTCAGGGGTCATGGCTACACCTTC.